A selection of T cell receptor beta chains follows, all from one sample in a study of T cells in Graves' hyperthyroidism and ophthalmopathy. TCRdb called the multiplex PCR reads again in MiXCR, with one record for every CDR3 protein. The sample shows hundreds of thousands of distinct CDR3 sequences, roughly 17% of them seen only once. Material: blood. The receptors were sampled from a woman aged 25 to 45 with Graves' hyperthyroidism. Each CDR3 is given with its conserved first and last residue. Each record gives: V gene, CDR3 protein.

V: TRBV28
CDR3: CASSQWQGAPNTEAFF

V: TRBV29-1
CDR3: CSVDSGARGKLFF

V: TRBV6-1
CDR3: CASSEQGTGSGYTF

V: TRBV7-3
CDR3: CASSLQAPTGSDNEQFF

V: TRBV27
CDR3: CASRTSGRDTQYF

V: TRBV13
CDR3: CASSPPQRTSHNEQFF

V: TRBV29-1
CDR3: CSVETGNEKLFF

V: TRBV19
CDR3: CASSNRGTEAFF

V: TRBV2
CDR3: CASSGGQGIGGYTF

V: TRBV7-3
CDR3: CASSLVGQGSEQYF

V: TRBV5-1
CDR3: CASSLNVGGSYEQYF

V: TRBV20-1
CDR3: CSATGDTNYGYTF

V: TRBV15
CDR3: CATSGLGGGEETQYF

V: TRBV2
CDR3: CASSEEGGFDIQYF

V: TRBV5-5
CDR3: CASSHSRSPGTDTQYF

V: TRBV28
CDR3: CASSPKHLRDRGHQPQHF

V: TRBV3-1
CDR3: CASSPPLAGGPGWTGELFF

V: TRBV27
CDR3: CASSLKGLAGEGTDTQYF

V: TRBV20-1
CDR3: CSARDTGLKNEQFF

V: TRBV18
CDR3: CASSGQGTDTQYF

V: TRBV2
CDR3: CASRRQGIGYTF

V: TRBV12-3/TRBV12-4
CDR3: CASSLGTGPDEQYF

V: TRBV9
CDR3: CASRGTTDTGELFF

V: TRBV7-3
CDR3: CASSGASETQYF

V: TRBV30
CDR3: CAWSDNSYEQYF

V: TRBV20-1
CDR3: CSARDLGAGDTIYF

V: TRBV13
CDR3: CASSTGKDTQYF

V: TRBV12-3/TRBV12-4
CDR3: CASGRHRVYEQYF

V: TRBV28
CDR3: CASSSFRQSTHNQPQHF

V: TRBV29-1
CDR3: CSVFDGPVGEQYF

V: TRBV20-1
CDR3: CSATRATSSGGENQPQHF

V: TRBV30
CDR3: CAGPGQGKAGTEAFF

V: TRBV6-1
CDR3: CASSLTDYLTYNEQFF

V: TRBV6-2/TRBV6-3
CDR3: CASRLRLAYGYTF

V: TRBV28
CDR3: CASSPSRRLVRETDTQYF

V: TRBV5-1
CDR3: CASNRGSGDSEAFF

V: TRBV11-2
CDR3: CASSLVGLAVNEQYF

V: TRBV12-3/TRBV12-4
CDR3: CASSPSSSRYEQYF

V: TRBV18
CDR3: CASSADRGGMNTEAFF

V: TRBV15
CDR3: CATSRAGTRETQYF

V: TRBV24-1
CDR3: CATSDFTSGDTDTQYF

V: TRBV28
CDR3: CASVIEGAGELFF

V: TRBV27
CDR3: CASSFGGISPLHF

V: TRBV7-2
CDR3: CASSLPAEGQQYF

V: TRBV28
CDR3: CASSWDISGELFF

V: TRBV5-5
CDR3: CASSRGQGWGGTEAFF

V: TRBV2
CDR3: CASMGLAGLEQFF

V: TRBV5-1
CDR3: CASSLPREGNEQFF

V: TRBV12-5
CDR3: CASAREVTDTQYF